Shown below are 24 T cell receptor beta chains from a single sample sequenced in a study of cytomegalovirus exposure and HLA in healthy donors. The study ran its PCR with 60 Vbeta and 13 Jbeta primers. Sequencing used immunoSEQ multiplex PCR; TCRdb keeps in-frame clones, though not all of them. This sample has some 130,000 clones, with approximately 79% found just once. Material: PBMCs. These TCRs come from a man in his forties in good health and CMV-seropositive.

The CDR3 protein is CASTGNYGYTF. The CDR3 DNA sequence: TGTGCCAGCACGGGGAACTATGGCTACACCTTC. The genes are TRBV2 and TRBJ1-2; D not resolved. With 7 bases removed from V and 2 bases from J, the gap between germline ends came to 5 bases. Germline CDR1 SNHLY, CDR2 FYNNEI. This CDR3 region has 11 residues.

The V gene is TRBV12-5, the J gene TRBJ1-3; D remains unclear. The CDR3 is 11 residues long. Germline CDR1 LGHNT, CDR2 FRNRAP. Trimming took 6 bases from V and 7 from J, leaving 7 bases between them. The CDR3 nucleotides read TGTGCTAGTGGGACGGGGAACACCATATATTTT. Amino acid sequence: CASGTGNTIYF.

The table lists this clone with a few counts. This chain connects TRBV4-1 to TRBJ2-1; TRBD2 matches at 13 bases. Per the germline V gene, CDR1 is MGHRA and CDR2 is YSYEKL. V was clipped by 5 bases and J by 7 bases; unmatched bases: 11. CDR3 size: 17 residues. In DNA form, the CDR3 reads TGCGCCAGCAGCGCGACTAGCGGGAGGATTCTGGAGAATGAGCAGTTCTTC. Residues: CASSATSGRILENEQFF.

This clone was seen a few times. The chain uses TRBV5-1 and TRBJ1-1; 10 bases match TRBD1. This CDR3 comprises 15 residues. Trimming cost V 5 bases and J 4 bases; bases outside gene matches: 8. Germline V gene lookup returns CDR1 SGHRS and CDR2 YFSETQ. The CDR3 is CASSRDRGPVTEAFF. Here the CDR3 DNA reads TGCGCCAGCAGTAGAGACAGGGGGCCCGTCACTGAAGCTTTCTTT.

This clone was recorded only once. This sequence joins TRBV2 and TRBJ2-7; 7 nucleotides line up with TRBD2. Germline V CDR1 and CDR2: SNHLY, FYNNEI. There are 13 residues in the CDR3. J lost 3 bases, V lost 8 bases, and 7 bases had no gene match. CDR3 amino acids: CASGRGPNYEQYF. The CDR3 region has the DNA TGTGCCAGCGGGAGGGGACCTAACTACGAGCAGTACTTC.

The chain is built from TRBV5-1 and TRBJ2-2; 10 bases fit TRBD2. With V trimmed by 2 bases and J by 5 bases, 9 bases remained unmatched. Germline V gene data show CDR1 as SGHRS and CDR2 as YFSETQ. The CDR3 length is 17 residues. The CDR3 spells CASSFRASGRPTGELFF. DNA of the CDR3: TGCGCCAGCAGCTTTCGGGCTAGCGGGAGACCGACCGGGGAGCTGTTTTTT.

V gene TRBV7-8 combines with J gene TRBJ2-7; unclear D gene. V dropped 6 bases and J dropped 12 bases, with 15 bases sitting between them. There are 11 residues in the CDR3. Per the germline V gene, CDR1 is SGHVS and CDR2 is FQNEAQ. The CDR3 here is CASSSVAARYF. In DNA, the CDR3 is TGTGCCAGCAGTTCGGTTGCCGCGAGGTACTTC.

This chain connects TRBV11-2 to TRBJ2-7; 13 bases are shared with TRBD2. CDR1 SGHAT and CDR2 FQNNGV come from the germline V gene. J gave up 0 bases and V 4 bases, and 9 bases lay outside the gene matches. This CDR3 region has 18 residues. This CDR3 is CASSSLGTSGTSSYEQYF. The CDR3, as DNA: TGTGCCAGCAGCTCCCTTGGGACTAGCGGGACTAGCTCCTACGAGCAGTACTTC. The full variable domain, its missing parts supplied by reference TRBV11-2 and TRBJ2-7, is EAGVAQSPRYKIIEKRQSVAFWCNPISGHATLYWYQQILGQGPKLLIQFQNNGVVDDSQLPKDRFSAERLKGVDSTLKIQPAKLEDSAVYLCASSSLGTSGTSSYEQYFGPGTRLTVT.

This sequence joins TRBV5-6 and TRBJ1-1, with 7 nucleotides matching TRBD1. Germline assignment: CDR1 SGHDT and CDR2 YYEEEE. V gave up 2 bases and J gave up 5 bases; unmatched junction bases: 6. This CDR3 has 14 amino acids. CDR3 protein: CASSFRTGGTEAFF. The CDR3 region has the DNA TGTGCCAGCAGCTTCCGGACAGGAGGGACTGAAGCTTTCTTT.

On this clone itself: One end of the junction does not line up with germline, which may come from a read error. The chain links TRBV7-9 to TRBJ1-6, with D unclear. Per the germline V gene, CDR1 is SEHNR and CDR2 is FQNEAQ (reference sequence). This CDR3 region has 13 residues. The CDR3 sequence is CSSSSRSGSPLHF. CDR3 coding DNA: TGTTCCAGCAGCTCGCGTTCGGGATCACCCCTCCACTTT.

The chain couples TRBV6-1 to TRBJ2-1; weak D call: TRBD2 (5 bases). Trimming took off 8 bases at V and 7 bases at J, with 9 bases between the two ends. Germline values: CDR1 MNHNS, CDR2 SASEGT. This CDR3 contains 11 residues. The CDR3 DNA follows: TGTGCCAGCCCCCGGGGAAATGAGCAGTTCTTC. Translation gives CASPRGNEQFF.

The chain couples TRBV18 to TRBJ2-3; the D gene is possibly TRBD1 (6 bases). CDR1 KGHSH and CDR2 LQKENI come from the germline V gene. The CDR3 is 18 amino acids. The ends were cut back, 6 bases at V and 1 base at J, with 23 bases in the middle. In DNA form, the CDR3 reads TGTGCCAGCTCCCAACTCCCTTGGGGGCGCGAGGGCACAGATACGCAGTATTTT. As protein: CASSQLPWGREGTDTQYF.

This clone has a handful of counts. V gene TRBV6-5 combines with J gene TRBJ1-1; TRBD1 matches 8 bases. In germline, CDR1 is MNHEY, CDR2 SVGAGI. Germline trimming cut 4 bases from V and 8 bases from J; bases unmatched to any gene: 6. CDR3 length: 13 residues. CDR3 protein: CASSWAGGIEAFF. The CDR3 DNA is TGTGCCAGCAGTTGGGCAGGGGGCATAGAAGCTTTCTTT.

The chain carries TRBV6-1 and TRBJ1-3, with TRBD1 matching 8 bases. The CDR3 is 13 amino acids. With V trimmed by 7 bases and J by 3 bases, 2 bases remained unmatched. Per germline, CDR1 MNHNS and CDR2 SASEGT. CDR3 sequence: CASNRGDGNTIYF. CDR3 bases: TGTGCCAGCAACAGGGGGGATGGAAACACCATATATTTT.

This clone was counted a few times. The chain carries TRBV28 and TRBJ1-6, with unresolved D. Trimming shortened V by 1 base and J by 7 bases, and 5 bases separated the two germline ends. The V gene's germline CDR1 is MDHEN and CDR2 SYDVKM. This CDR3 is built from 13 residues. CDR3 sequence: CASSLSGNSPLHF. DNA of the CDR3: TGTGCCAGCAGTTTATCGGGGAATTCACCCCTCCACTTT.

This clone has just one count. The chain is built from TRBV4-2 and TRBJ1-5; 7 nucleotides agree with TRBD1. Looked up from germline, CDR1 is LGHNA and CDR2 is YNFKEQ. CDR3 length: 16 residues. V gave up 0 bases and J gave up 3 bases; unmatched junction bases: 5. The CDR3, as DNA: TGTGCCAGCAGCCAAGATAGGGACAGCGACAATCAGCCCCAGCATTTT. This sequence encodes CASSQDRDSDNQPQHF.

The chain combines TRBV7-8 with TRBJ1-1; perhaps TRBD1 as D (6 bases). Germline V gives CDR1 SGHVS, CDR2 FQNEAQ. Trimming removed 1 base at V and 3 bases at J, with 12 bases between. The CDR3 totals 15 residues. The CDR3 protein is CASSLVAGEYTEAFF. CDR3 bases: TGTGCCAGCAGCTTAGTGGCAGGGGAGTACACTGAAGCTTTCTTT.

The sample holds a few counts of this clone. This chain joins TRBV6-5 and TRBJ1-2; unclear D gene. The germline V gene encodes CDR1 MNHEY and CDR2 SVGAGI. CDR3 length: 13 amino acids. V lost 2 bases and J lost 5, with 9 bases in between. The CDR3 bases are TGTGCCAGCAGTTACGCCCCGCGGTATGGCTACACCTTC. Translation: CASSYAPRYGYTF.

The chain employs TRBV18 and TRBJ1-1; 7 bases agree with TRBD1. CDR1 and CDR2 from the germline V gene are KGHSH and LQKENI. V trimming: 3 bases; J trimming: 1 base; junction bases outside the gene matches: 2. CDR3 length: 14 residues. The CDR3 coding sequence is TGTGCCAGCTCACCTGGGACAGAGAACACTGAAGCTTTCTTT. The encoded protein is CASSPGTENTEAFF.

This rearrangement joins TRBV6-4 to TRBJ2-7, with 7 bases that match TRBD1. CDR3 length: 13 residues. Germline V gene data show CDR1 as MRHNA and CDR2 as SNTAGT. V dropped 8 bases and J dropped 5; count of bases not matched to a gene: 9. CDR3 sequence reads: CASSPEGANEQYF. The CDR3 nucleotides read TGTGCCAGCTCCCCTGAGGGGGCCAACGAGCAGTACTTC.

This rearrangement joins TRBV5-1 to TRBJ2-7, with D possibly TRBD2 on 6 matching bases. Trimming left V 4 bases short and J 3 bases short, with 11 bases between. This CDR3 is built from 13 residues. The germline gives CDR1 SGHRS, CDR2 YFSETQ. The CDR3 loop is CASSPLGGYEQYF. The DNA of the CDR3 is TGCGCCAGCAGCCCACTGGGGGGCTACGAGCAGTACTTC.

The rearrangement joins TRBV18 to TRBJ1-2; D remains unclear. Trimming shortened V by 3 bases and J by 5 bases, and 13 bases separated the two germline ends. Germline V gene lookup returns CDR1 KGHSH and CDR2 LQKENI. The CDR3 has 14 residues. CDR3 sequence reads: CASSPPTRAYGYTF. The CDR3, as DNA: TGTGCCAGCTCACCGCCGACGAGGGCTTATGGCTACACCTTC.

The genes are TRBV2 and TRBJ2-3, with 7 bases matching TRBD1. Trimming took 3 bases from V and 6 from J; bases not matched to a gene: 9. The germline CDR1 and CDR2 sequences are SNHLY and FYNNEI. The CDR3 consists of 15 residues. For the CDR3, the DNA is TGTGCCAGCAGTGATGGTCCAGCCAGGGGGGATACGCAGTATTTT. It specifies CASSDGPARGDTQYF.

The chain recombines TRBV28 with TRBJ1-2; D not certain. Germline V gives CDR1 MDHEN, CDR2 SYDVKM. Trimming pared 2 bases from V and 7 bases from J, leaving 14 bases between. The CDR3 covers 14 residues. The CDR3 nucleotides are TGTGCCAGCAGTTTAGGACGGGGTTCGGGTGGCTACACCTTC. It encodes CASSLGRGSGGYTF.